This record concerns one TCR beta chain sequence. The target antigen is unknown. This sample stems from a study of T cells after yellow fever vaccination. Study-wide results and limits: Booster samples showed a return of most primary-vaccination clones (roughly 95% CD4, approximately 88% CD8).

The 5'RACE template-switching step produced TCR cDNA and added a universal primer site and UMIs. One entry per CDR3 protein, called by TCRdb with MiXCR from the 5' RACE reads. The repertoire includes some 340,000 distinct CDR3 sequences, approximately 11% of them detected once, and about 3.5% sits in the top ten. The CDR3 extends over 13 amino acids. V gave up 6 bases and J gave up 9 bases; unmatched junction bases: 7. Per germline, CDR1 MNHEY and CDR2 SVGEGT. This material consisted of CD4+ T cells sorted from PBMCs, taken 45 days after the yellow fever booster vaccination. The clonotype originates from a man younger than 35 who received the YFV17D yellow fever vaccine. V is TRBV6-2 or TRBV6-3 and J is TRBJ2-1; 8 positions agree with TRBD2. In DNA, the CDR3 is TGTGCCAGCAGCGACCCGGGGGGGCTTGAGCAGTTCTTC. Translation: CASSDPGGLEQFF.